Shown below are 15 T cell receptor beta chains from a single sample sequenced in a study of human T cells and chemical hapten exposure. MiXCR, applied by TCRdb to the RACE reads, yields one record per CDR3 protein. Altogether roughly 40,000 distinct CDR3 sequences are present, more than 9.5% being singletons, with the ten largest covering roughly 2.5%. Time point defined: patch test 3, about 24 weeks after DPC sensitization. The treatment is: therapeutic diphenylcyclopropenone sensitization with weekly scalp DPC. The authors extracted total RNA from unfractionated whole blood. The material was whole blood, obtained in connection with sensitization to the hapten diphenylcyclopropenone (DPC). These receptors were collected from a woman in her 40s with alopecia areata. Some clones in this sample may be carry-over from other donors' samples.

This clonotype was observed many times. The V gene is TRBV28, the J gene TRBJ1-2; 8 bases align to TRBD1. Germline V gives CDR1 MDHEN, CDR2 SYDVKM. The J segment lost 1 base and the V segment lost 2 bases, leaving 6 bases of the junction unmatched. CDR3 length: 16 amino acids. CDR3 protein: CASSLVRGRGNYGYTF. The CDR3 coding sequence is TGTGCCAGCAGTTTAGTCAGGGGGCGGGGTAACTATGGCTACACCTTC.

This clonotype was recorded a few times. The V and J genes are TRBV7-2 and TRBJ2-1; TRBD2 matches at 8 bases. The trim removed 5 bases at V and 4 bases at J, leaving 7 bases unmatched. CDR1 and CDR2 from the germline V gene are SGHTA and FQGNSA. This CDR3 is 15 amino acids long. The CDR3 spells CASSPRGGRYNEQFF. Here the CDR3 DNA reads TGTGCCAGCAGCCCGCGCGGGGGGCGTTACAATGAGCAGTTCTTC.

This clonotype has ten or more counts. The chain has TRBV6-6 and TRBJ1-2, with D uncertain. Germline assignment: CDR1 MNHNY and CDR2 SVGAGI (reference sequence). The CDR3 contains 14 residues. Trimming stripped 6 bases from V and 1 base from J, with 12 bases between. The CDR3 bases are TGTGCCAGCAGGCAAGGACGGAATAACTATGGCTACACCTTC. Residues: CASRQGRNNYGYTF.

This clonotype was detected a few times. V and J are TRBV10-3 and TRBJ2-5; D not certain. The CDR3 is 12 residues long. Trimming took off 4 bases at V and 5 bases at J, with 8 bases between the two ends. From germline, CDR1 is ENHRY and CDR2 SYGVKD. CDR3 nucleotide sequence: TGTGCCATCAGTGGCGAGCGCGAGACCCAGTACTTC. Translating it yields CAISGERETQYF.

This clonotype came up many times. This chain uses TRBV9 with TRBJ1-5; 10 bases fit TRBD1. The germline V gene has CDR1 SGDLS and CDR2 YYNGEE. The CDR3 covers 15 residues. V shed 0 bases, J shed 7 bases, and the junction held 4 bases outside the gene matches. The CDR3 DNA reads TGTGCCAGCAGCGTAGGAGGGACAGGGGACCAGCCCCAGCATTTT. Translated, it gives CASSVGGTGDQPQHF.

This clonotype was recorded a few times. The V gene is TRBV29-1, the J gene TRBJ1-2, with D unresolved. Trimming removed 1 base at V and 0 bases at J, with 6 bases between. CDR1 and CDR2 (germline): SQVTM, ANQGSEA. This CDR3 has 13 residues. CDR3 sequence: CSVEGETNYGYTF. The CDR3 DNA is TGCAGCGTTGAAGGGGAAACTAACTATGGCTACACCTTC.

The table lists this clonotype with a few counts. This chain links TRBV28 with TRBJ2-7; D gene unclear. Germline values: CDR1 MDHEN, CDR2 SYDVKM. Deletions cut 3 bases from V and 6 bases from J, with 9 bases between. This CDR3 is 12 amino acids long. CDR3 coding DNA: TGTGCCAGCAGTTTGGGCGGTAGCGAGCAGTACTTC. Amino acids: CASSLGGSEQYF.

Only a few counts were recorded for this clonotype. The gene calls are TRBV2 and TRBJ1-1, with a tentative D call TRBD1 (6 bases). The CDR3 covers 13 residues. The V and J ends lost 6 bases and 4 bases respectively, with 12 bases between them. Germline CDR1 and CDR2: SNHLY and FYNNEI. Written as DNA, the CDR3 is TGTGCCAGCAGGGGGGGGCCCTCCACTGAAGCTTTCTTT. Protein product: CASRGGPSTEAFF. The whole variable domain, remainder taken from reference TRBV2 and TRBJ1-1, is EPEVTQTPSHQVTQMGQEVILRCVPISNHLYFYWYRQILGQKVEFLVSFYNNEISEKSEIFDDQFSVERPDGSNFTLKIRSTKLEDSAMYFCASRGGPSTEAFFGQGTRLTVV.

The chain is built from TRBV28 and TRBJ1-4, with D possibly matching TRBD1 (5 bases). Trimming pared 5 bases from V and 4 bases from J, leaving 11 bases between. Germline lookup yields CDR1 MDHEN and CDR2 SYDVKM. The CDR3 extends over 14 amino acids. CDR3 amino acids: CASSPPDSNEKLFF. The DNA for the CDR3 is TGTGCCAGCAGTCCCCCCGACAGTAATGAAAAACTGTTTTTT.

This chain links TRBV6-6 with TRBJ1-5; TRBD1 matches at 9 bases. This CDR3 contains 14 residues. After removal of 5 bases from V and 5 bases from J, the junction contained 4 bases not matched to a gene. Germline V lookup: CDR1 MNHNY, CDR2 SVGAGI (reference sequence). The CDR3 region is CASSQDRGHQPQHF. In DNA, the CDR3 is TGTGCCAGCAGTCAGGACAGGGGCCATCAGCCCCAGCATTTT.

The CDR3 coding sequence is TGCGCCAGCAGCTCTTACACCGACGGTGAAAAACTGTTTTTT. It encodes CASSSYTDGEKLFF. V and J are TRBV5-1 and TRBJ1-4; D not resolved. From germline, CDR1 is SGHRS and CDR2 YFSETQ. V shed 3 bases and J shed 7 bases, with 13 bases lying between them. CDR3 length equals 14 residues. The variable domain in full, with the rest retrieved from reference TRBV5-1 and TRBJ1-4, is KAGVTQTPRYLIKTRGQQVTLSCSPISGHRSVSWYQQTPGQGLQFLFEYFSETQRNKGNFPGRFSGRQFSNSRSEMNVSTLELGDSALYLCASSSYTDGEKLFFGSGTQLSVL.

This clonotype was seen at least ten times. This chain connects TRBV5-6 to TRBJ1-3, with TRBD1 matching 8 bases. In germline, CDR1 is SGHDT, CDR2 YYEEEE. CDR3 size: 15 residues. Trimming removed 4 bases from V and 0 bases from J; junction bases left unmatched: 3. This chain's CDR3 is CASSRTGTSGNTIYF. CDR3 nucleotide sequence: TGTGCCAGCAGCCGGACAGGGACCTCTGGAAACACCATATATTTT.

This clonotype was observed many times. This chain links TRBV12-3 or TRBV12-4 with TRBJ1-5; possible D gene TRBD1, 6 bases. The V and J ends lost 4 bases and 9 bases respectively, with 10 bases between them. CDR3 length: 12 amino acids. The CDR3 sequence: CASSSVQGPQHF. In nucleotides, the CDR3 is TGTGCCAGCAGTTCAGTACAGGGGCCCCAGCATTTT.

CDR3 bases: TGCGCCAGCAGCTTGTCTCCGGGACAGACTTACGAGCAGTACTTC. This codes for CASSLSPGQTYEQYF. This chain joins TRBV5-1 and TRBJ2-7; 7 bases are a match to TRBD1. With V trimmed by 1 base and J by 4 bases, 8 bases remained unmatched. The CDR3 has 15 amino acids. CDR1 and CDR2 (germline): SGHRS, YFSETQ.

Many counts were recorded for this clonotype. The chain is built from TRBV11-2 and TRBJ2-3; D is uncertain. This CDR3 is 16 amino acids long. Trimming cost V 5 bases and J 0 bases, with 15 bases left between them. Germline lookup yields CDR1 SGHAT and CDR2 FQNNGV. CDR3 sequence (DNA): TGTGCCAGCAGCCGGGTGGTAGCACCGAGCACAGATACGCAGTATTTT. Its translation is CASSRVVAPSTDTQYF. The entire variable domain, with the rest obtained from reference TRBV11-2 and TRBJ2-3, is as follows: EAGVAQSPRYKIIEKRQSVAFWCNPISGHATLYWYQQILGQGPKLLIQFQNNGVVDDSQLPKDRFSAERLKGVDSTLKIQPAKLEDSAVYLCASSRVVAPSTDTQYFGPGTRLTVL.